Following are 21 T cell receptor beta chains from one sample sequenced in a study of blood T cell repertoires in COVID-19. Clones were sequenced by immunoSEQ multiplex PCR, and TCRdb holds only the in-frame ones, with some missing. This repertoire shows fewer than 300,000 clones, approximately 80% found once; its top ten account for about 2.9%. The sequenced sample was peripheral blood. These receptors were collected from a woman aged 55-75 years with active or convalescent COVID-19.

This chain uses TRBV19 with TRBJ2-7, with 9 bases fitting TRBD1. This CDR3 region has 14 residues. Losses at the gene ends were 6 bases for V and 5 bases for J; bases not matched to a gene: 8. CDR1 is LNHDA, CDR2 SQIVND, per germline (reference sequence). The CDR3 loop is CASRPGQGVNEQYF. The CDR3 bases are TGTGCCAGTAGACCGGGACAGGGTGTAAACGAGCAGTACTTC.

J is TRBJ1-4 and V is TRBV19, with 8 bases aligning to TRBD1. V trimming: 5 bases; J trimming: 5 bases; junction bases outside the gene matches: 7. Germline V lookup: CDR1 LNHDA, CDR2 SQIVND (reference sequence). The CDR3 sequence is 15 residues long. This CDR3 reads CASSAVTGANEKLFF. In nucleotides, the CDR3 is TGTGCCAGTAGTGCAGTGACAGGGGCGAATGAAAAACTGTTTTTT.

The V gene is TRBV5-4, the J gene TRBJ2-7, with 7 bases lining up with TRBD2. CDR1 and CDR2 (germline): SGHNT, YYREEE (reference sequence). The CDR3 spans 17 residues. J was trimmed by 0 bases and V by 4 bases; bases with no gene match: 13. The CDR3 nucleotides are TGTGCCAGCAGCCCTCGGGTTTCTAGCGGACCCTCCTACGAGCAGTACTTC. Translation: CASSPRVSSGPSYEQYF.

The chain links TRBV4-1 to TRBJ1-4, with D possibly being TRBD1 (6 bases). The CDR3 runs 15 residues. Germline CDR1 and CDR2: MGHRA and YSYEKL. Trimming stripped 4 bases from V and 5 bases from J, with 14 bases between. This chain's CDR3 is CASSRMTGSNEKLFF. CDR3 DNA sequence: TGCGCCAGCAGCCGCATGACAGGCTCCAATGAAAAACTGTTTTTT.

The CDR3 nucleotides are TGTGCCAGCAGCTCCTGGACTAGCGGTAGCACAGATACGCAGTATTTT. It codes for CASSSWTSGSTDTQYF. The chain employs TRBV11-2 and TRBJ2-3; TRBD2 agrees at 10 bases. This CDR3 is 16 amino acids long. In germline, CDR1 is SGHAT, CDR2 FQNNGV. The junction had 4 bases not matched to a gene; V was cut back by 4 bases and J by 0 bases.

The chain recombines TRBV6-6 with TRBJ2-3, with a weak D call TRBD1 (5 bases). This CDR3 is built from 14 residues. Germline CDR1 and CDR2: MNHNY and SVGAGI (reference sequence). V was clipped by 2 bases and J by 1 base, with 7 bases between them. CDR3 in DNA: TGTGCCAGCAGTTACCCCAGGGGCACAGATACGCAGTATTTT. Amino acid sequence: CASSYPRGTDTQYF.

This chain uses TRBV20-1 with TRBJ2-7, with D uncertain. The CDR3 has 11 amino acids. Trimming shortened V by 3 bases and J by 2 bases, and 5 bases separated the two germline ends. Germline CDR1 DFQATT, CDR2 SNEGSKA (reference sequence). CDR3 coding DNA: TGCAGTGCTAGCTCCCCCTACGAGCAGTACTTC. Translation gives CSASSPYEQYF.

The chain is built from TRBV19 and TRBJ2-2; TRBD1 aligns across 7 bases. Germline trimming cut 4 bases from V and 8 bases from J; bases unmatched to any gene: 16. The germline gives CDR1 LNHDA, CDR2 SQIVND (reference sequence). This CDR3 contains 17 residues. CDR3 in DNA: TGTGCCAGTAGTACGCTCCGCTACACAGGGGCGGCTGGGGAGCTGTTTTTT. Translation: CASSTLRYTGAAGELFF.

This clone was seen a few times. The chain carries TRBV11-2 and TRBJ1-2; D ambiguous. The CDR3 is made up of 16 amino acids. CDR1 and CDR2 (germline): SGHAT, FQNNGV. Trimming took 0 bases from V and 5 from J, leaving 16 bases between them. The CDR3 nucleotides are TGTGCCAGCAGCTTAGATCAGAACAGAGCGGCGTATGGCTACACCTTC. It codes for CASSLDQNRAAYGYTF.

The genes are TRBV11-2 and TRBJ2-1; 9 bases map to TRBD2. Germline V gene lookup returns CDR1 SGHAT and CDR2 FQNNGV. The CDR3 consists of 15 residues. The trim removed 1 base at V and 8 bases at J, leaving 6 bases unmatched. The CDR3 coding sequence is TGTGCCAGCAGCTTAGCTGGCGGGGGGGCAGATGAGCAGTTCTTC. It yields the protein CASSLAGGGADEQFF.

This sequence joins TRBV27 and TRBJ1-1, with D possibly being TRBD1 (6 bases). CDR1 is MNHEY, CDR2 SMNVEV, per germline (reference sequence). Between the trimmed V and J ends, which lost 8 bases and 0 bases, there was a span of 13 bases. This CDR3 is built from 14 residues. The CDR3 bases are TGTGCCAGCTACAGGGCAGGTATGAACACTGAAGCTTTCTTT. This encodes CASYRAGMNTEAFF.

The chain carries TRBV7-2 and TRBJ2-7, with D uncertain. Trimming stripped 1 base from V and 0 bases from J, with 7 bases between. The CDR3 length is 14 residues. Germline lookup yields CDR1 SGHTA and CDR2 FQGNSA. In DNA, the CDR3 is TGTGCCAGCAGCTTAGGAGTACGCTCCTACGAGCAGTACTTC. Translated, it gives CASSLGVRSYEQYF.

The chain combines TRBV3-1 (or the pseudogene TRBV3-2) with TRBJ2-5, with 7 bases that match TRBD2. Germline CDR1 LGHDT, CDR2 YNNKEL (reference sequence). V lost 3 bases to trimming and J lost 0 bases; unmatched junction nucleotides: 13. This CDR3 is 18 amino acids long. CDR3 bases: TGTGCCAGCAGCCACCCGGGAGAGGCTGGGGGGGACCAAGAGACCCAGTACTTC. The encoded protein is CASSHPGEAGGDQETQYF.

This chain joins TRBV7-2 and TRBJ2-2, with TRBD2 as a possible D gene (5 bases). In germline, CDR1 is SGHTA, CDR2 FQGNSA. V lost 5 bases, J lost 7 bases, and 14 bases lay in between. The CDR3 spans 14 residues. The CDR3 sequence is CASSPGSNYGELFF. The CDR3 DNA sequence: TGTGCCAGCAGCCCGGGGAGTAACTACGGGGAGCTGTTTTTT.

The genes are TRBV10-3 and TRBJ2-1; 11 bases agree with TRBD2. Trimming took 4 bases from V and 4 from J; bases not matched to a gene: 3. This CDR3 comprises 15 residues. Germline CDR1 and CDR2: ENHRY and SYGVKD. The CDR3 DNA reads TGTGCCATCAGTGTAGGGACTAGCGGATACAATGAGCAGTTCTTC. Its protein product is CAISVGTSGYNEQFF.

CDR3 bases: TGTGCCAGCAGCTTAACGGGGGGGCCCGGGGAGACCCAGTACTTC. Translation: CASSLTGGPGETQYF. The rearrangement joins TRBV7-6 to TRBJ2-5, with TRBD2 matching over 8 bases. This CDR3 spans 15 amino acids. Germline CDR1 and CDR2: SGHVS and FNYEAQ. Unmatched junction bases numbered 7, after V lost 2 bases and J lost 5 bases. The full variable domain, with the rest looked up from reference TRBV7-6 and TRBJ2-5, is GAGVSQSPRYKVTKRGQDVALRCDPISGHVSLYWYRQALGQGPEFLTYFNYEAQQDKSGLPNDRFSAERPEGSISTLTIQRTEQRDSAMYRCASSLTGGPGETQYFGPGTRLLVL.

The chain couples TRBV7-2 to TRBJ2-3; 7 bases line up with TRBD1. The CDR3 loop spans 15 amino acids. Per germline, CDR1 SGHTA and CDR2 FQGNSA. Trimming removed 5 bases from V and 2 bases from J; junction bases left unmatched: 7. CDR3: CASSPQGQFTDTQYF. Written as DNA, the CDR3 is TGTGCCAGCAGCCCTCAGGGACAGTTCACAGATACGCAGTATTTT.

The chain combines TRBV11-2 with TRBJ2-5; TRBD1 matches at 9 bases. V was pared by 4 bases and J by 5 bases, with 5 bases of the junction left unmatched. Germline V gene lookup returns CDR1 SGHAT and CDR2 FQNNGV. CDR3 size: 14 residues. CDR3 sequence (DNA): TGTGCCAGCAGCTCTCGGACAGGGGTCGAGACCCAGTACTTC. Translated: CASSSRTGVETQYF.

The gene calls are TRBV7-6 and TRBJ2-2; tentatively, D is TRBD1 (5 bases). The CDR3 is 15 amino acids. Germline CDR1 and CDR2: SGHVS and FNYEAQ. V was trimmed by 2 bases and J by 1 base, leaving 8 bases between them. The CDR3 DNA follows: TGTGCCAGCAGCTTATCAGGGATGAACACCGGGGAGCTGTTTTTT. Translating gives CASSLSGMNTGELFF.

V usage is TRBV7-9 and J usage is TRBJ1-2; D not certain. The CDR3 is 12 residues long. Trimming removed 4 bases from V and 3 bases from J, with 6 bases in between. CDR1 SEHNR and CDR2 FQNEAQ come from the germline V gene (reference sequence). DNA for the CDR3: TGTGCCAGCAGCTCCCAGTACTATGGCTACACCTTC. Translated: CASSSQYYGYTF.

The chain uses TRBV27 and TRBJ2-3, with TRBD1 matching over 9 bases. Germline CDR1 reads MNHEY; CDR2 reads SMNVEV (reference sequence). The CDR3 spans 15 residues. Trimming took 0 bases from V and 3 from J; bases not matched to a gene: 1. CDR3 protein: CASSLSGQGTDTQYF. In DNA, the CDR3 is TGTGCCAGCAGTTTATCGGGACAGGGAACAGATACGCAGTATTTT.